These 24 T cell receptor beta chains were all obtained from the same sample, sequenced in a study of blood T cell repertoires in COVID-19. Measured with immunoSEQ multiplex PCR; TCRdb has only the in-frame clones, and not every one. The profile shows 150,000 or so clones, 75% to 80% of them singletons. Specimen: peripheral blood. The source of these receptors is a woman in her forties or fifties with active or convalescent COVID-19.

Notes on this clone: Other nucleotide sequences in the sample specify the same CDR3. This chain connects TRBV7-2 to TRBJ2-5; D uncertain. The germline gives CDR1 SGHTA, CDR2 FQGNSA. The CDR3 runs to 11 residues. The V end was cut by 4 bases, the J end by 2 bases, with 2 bases between. CDR3 sequence: CASSSQETQYF. In DNA, the CDR3 is TGTGCCAGCAGCTCGCAAGAGACCCAGTACTTC.

This chain links TRBV9 with TRBJ1-3; D is possibly TRBD1 (5 bases). CDR3 size: 15 residues. The V end was cut by 0 bases, the J end by 2 bases, with 9 bases between. Per the germline V gene, CDR1 is SGDLS and CDR2 is YYNGEE. The CDR3 spells CASSVGPGAGNTIYF. DNA for the CDR3: TGTGCCAGCAGCGTAGGTCCGGGGGCTGGAAACACCATATATTTT.

This clone was seen only once. The CDR3: CASSLGQSYEQYF. The CDR3 bases are TGCGCCAGCAGCTTGGGTCAGTCCTACGAGCAGTACTTC. The chain combines TRBV5-1 with TRBJ2-7; no clear D gene. The length of the CDR3 is 13 residues. In germline, CDR1 is SGHRS, CDR2 YFSETQ. V lost 0 bases and J 1 base, leaving 5 bases between the germline ends.

The genes are TRBV21-1 and TRBJ1-6. TRBV21-1 is listed as a pseudogene. This CDR3 contains 14 residues. The chain's CDR3 is CASSVFSGLRPLHF. CDR3 nucleotides: TGTGCCAGCAGCGTGTTTTCTGGTCTGAGGCCCCTCCACTTT.

The J gene is TRBJ2-4, the V gene TRBV5-5; 14 nucleotides line up with TRBD2. Germline CDR1 reads SGHKS; CDR2 reads YYEKEE (reference sequence). V shed 4 bases and J 0 bases; nucleotides not matched to a gene: 9. The CDR3 runs to 19 residues. CDR3 amino acids: CASSPHGGTSGRAKNIQYF. The CDR3 nucleotides are TGTGCCAGCAGCCCCCACGGTGGGACTAGCGGGAGAGCCAAAAACATTCAGTACTTC.

The chain couples TRBV7-2 to TRBJ1-1; D remains ambiguous. The CDR3 loop spans 13 amino acids. The germline V gene has CDR1 SGHTA and CDR2 FQGNSA. Trimming cost V 5 bases and J 6 bases, with 13 bases left between them. This chain's CDR3 is CASSTRGAAEAFF. As DNA, the CDR3 is TGTGCCAGCAGCACCCGGGGAGCGGCTGAAGCTTTCTTT.

This clone came up a few times. V gene TRBV19 combines with J gene TRBJ2-5; 7 nucleotides match TRBD2. Germline V gene lookup returns CDR1 LNHDA and CDR2 SQIVND (reference sequence). V trimming: 3 bases; J trimming: 4 bases; junction bases outside the gene matches: 5. The CDR3 runs to 14 residues. CDR3 bases: TGTGCCAGTAGTATCATGGGGGGGAGAGAGACCCAGTACTTC. Translation gives CASSIMGGRETQYF. The entire variable domain, with the rest obtained from reference TRBV19 and TRBJ2-5, is as follows: DGGITQSPKYLFRKEGQNVTLSCEQNLNHDAMYWYRQDPGQGLRLIYYSQIVNDFQKGDIAEGYSVSREKKESFPLTVTSAQKNPTAFYLCASSIMGGRETQYFGPGTRLLVL.

The gene calls are TRBV27 and TRBJ2-2, with 14 bases that match TRBD2. V lost 6 bases to trimming and J lost 5 bases; unmatched junction nucleotides: 5. The germline CDR1 and CDR2 sequences are MNHEY and SMNVEV (reference sequence). The CDR3 consists of 16 residues. Here the CDR3 reads CASRGLAGAGTGELFF. In DNA form, the CDR3 reads TGTGCCAGCAGGGGACTAGCGGGAGCCGGAACCGGGGAGCTGTTTTTT.

This clone came up a few times. The V call is TRBV10-3, the J call TRBJ2-1, with D perhaps matching TRBD1 (7 bases). There are 15 residues in the CDR3. Trimming stripped 10 bases from V and 6 bases from J, with 22 bases between. Germline CDR1 and CDR2: ENHRY and SYGVKD. The DNA for the CDR3 is TGTGCCACTAAAGAGGCAGGGGGGAATGGCAATGAGCAGTTCTTC. Its protein product is CATKEAGGNGNEQFF.

This clone was observed a few times. The genes are TRBV2 and TRBJ2-3; 11 nucleotides agree with TRBD2. V shed 3 bases, J shed 9 bases, and the junction held 5 bases outside the gene matches. Germline CDR1 and CDR2: SNHLY and FYNNEI. This CDR3 region has 14 residues. Here the CDR3 reads CASSEGLAGGTQYF. The CDR3 region has the DNA TGTGCCAGCAGTGAGGGGCTAGCGGGGGGAACGCAGTATTTT.

V gene TRBV20-1 combines with J gene TRBJ1-1; no firm D call. Germline V lookup: CDR1 DFQATT, CDR2 SNEGSKA (reference sequence). The germline V and J ends were trimmed by 3 bases and 8 bases, with 10 bases remaining between them. The CDR3 consists of 11 residues. The CDR3 here is CSARKALEAFF. CDR3 DNA: TGCAGTGCTAGGAAAGCCTTGGAAGCTTTCTTT.

The rearrangement joins TRBV19 to TRBJ1-1; no clear D. This CDR3 is built from 14 residues. Germline loops: CDR1 LNHDA, CDR2 SQIVND (reference sequence). V lost 4 bases and J lost 7, with 16 bases in between. The CDR3 DNA follows: TGTGCCAGTAGTAACCCCCCAGAAAAGTATGAAGCTTTCTTT. Encoded protein: CASSNPPEKYEAFF.

This chain connects TRBV7-2 to TRBJ2-7; D possibly corresponds to TRBD1 (6 bases). In germline, CDR1 is SGHTA, CDR2 FQGNSA. V was cut by 1 base and J by 5 bases, with 15 bases left in between. The CDR3 is 15 amino acids. The CDR3 DNA reads as TGTGCCAGCAGCTTAGTAGTACAGGGTCCCCACGAGCAGTACTTC. Its translation is CASSLVVQGPHEQYF.

In DNA, the CDR3 is TGTGCCAGCAGCCAAGAGGAGGGACAGGGGTACAATGAGCAGTTCTTC. It encodes CASSQEEGQGYNEQFF. The genes are TRBV4-2 and TRBJ2-1; 10 bases are a match to TRBD1. The trim removed 0 bases at V and 4 bases at J, leaving 3 bases unmatched. Germline assignment: CDR1 LGHNA and CDR2 YNFKEQ. The CDR3 has 16 amino acids.

This clone came up once. This CDR3 reads CASSEAARLAGGYEQFF. As DNA, the CDR3 is TGTGCCAGCAGTGAAGCAGCACGACTAGCGGGGGGGTATGAGCAGTTCTTC. The chain recombines TRBV6-1 with TRBJ2-1; 14 bases map to TRBD2. Germline CDR1 MNHNS, CDR2 SASEGT. The CDR3 is 17 residues long. Unmatched junction bases numbered 6, after V lost 0 bases and J lost 8 bases.

J is TRBJ2-7 and V is TRBV20-1; 7 nucleotides match TRBD1. V was clipped by 7 bases and J by 4 bases; unmatched bases: 4. This CDR3 is built from 11 residues. Germline V lookup: CDR1 DFQATT, CDR2 SNEGSKA (reference sequence). The CDR3 sequence: CSVGRGYEQYF. CDR3 DNA sequence: TGCAGTGTTGGCAGGGGGTACGAGCAGTACTTC.

This rearrangement joins TRBV5-4 to TRBJ2-1, with 9 bases aligning to TRBD2. With 6 bases clipped from V and 5 bases from J, the junction kept 9 bases outside the gene matches. Germline CDR1 reads SGHNT; CDR2 reads YYREEE (reference sequence). The CDR3 length is 15 residues. CDR3 loop: CASTLAGRSNNEQFF. As DNA, the CDR3 is TGTGCCAGCACCCTAGCGGGAAGGTCCAACAATGAGCAGTTCTTC.

The chain links TRBV11-2 to TRBJ2-2; 9 bases are a match to TRBD1. In germline, CDR1 is SGHAT, CDR2 FQNNGV. The CDR3 runs to 17 residues. V dropped 4 bases and J dropped 5; count of bases not matched to a gene: 11. CDR3 residues: CASSSPRTGGRTGELFF. The CDR3 DNA reads as TGTGCCAGCAGCTCCCCTCGAACAGGGGGCCGGACCGGGGAGCTGTTTTTT.

The chain employs TRBV6-5 and TRBJ1-6; TRBD1 is a possible D gene (6 bases). The CDR3 length is 15 residues. The V and J ends lost 9 bases and 9 bases respectively, with 21 bases between them. Germline-derived CDR1 and CDR2 are MNHEY and SVGAGI. CDR3 nucleotides: TGTGCCAGTAAAAACAGGGATGGAGTGGGTTCACCCCTCCACTTT. Encoded protein: CASKNRDGVGSPLHF.

The genes are TRBV5-1 and TRBJ2-1; tentatively, D is TRBD1 (5 bases). Germline CDR1 reads SGHRS; CDR2 reads YFSETQ. Between the trimmed V and J ends, which lost 4 bases and 2 bases, there was a span of 10 bases. The CDR3 has 14 residues. The CDR3 spells CASSLADTYNEQFF. CDR3 nucleotide sequence: TGCGCCAGCAGCCTCGCGGACACCTACAATGAGCAGTTCTTC.

V usage is TRBV6-5 and J usage is TRBJ2-7, with D possibly matching TRBD2 (5 bases). Per germline, CDR1 MNHEY and CDR2 SVGAGI. V lost 7 bases and J 6 bases, leaving 19 bases between the germline ends. The CDR3 extends over 14 amino acids. The CDR3 sequence is CASTPGGYPIEQYF. The CDR3 coding sequence is TGTGCCAGCACCCCTGGCGGGTATCCTATCGAGCAGTACTTC.

The chain carries TRBV9 and TRBJ1-3, with 8 bases lining up with TRBD1. The length of the CDR3 is 16 residues. Trimming removed 2 bases from V and 4 bases from J; junction bases left unmatched: 8. Looked up from germline, CDR1 is SGDLS and CDR2 is YYNGEE. As DNA, the CDR3 is TGTGCCAGCAGCGTGACCCCAGGGGGCAGCGGAAACACCATATATTTT. Translation gives CASSVTPGGSGNTIYF.

The chain carries TRBV3-1 (or the pseudogene TRBV3-2) and TRBJ1-1; 7 nucleotides agree with TRBD1. Germline CDR1 and CDR2: LGHDT and YNNKEL (reference sequence). This CDR3 is built from 14 residues. V lost 0 bases and J lost 8; bases outside the gene matches: 6. CDR3 in DNA: TGTGCCAGCAGCCAAGATTCTCAGGGGGGAGAAGCTTTCTTT. It specifies CASSQDSQGGEAFF.

The rearrangement uses TRBV4-3 and TRBJ1-1; possibly TRBD1 for D (5 bases). Germline V lookup: CDR1 LGHNA, CDR2 YSLEER. Trimming removed 1 base at V and 7 bases at J, with 16 bases between. There are 15 residues in the CDR3. Here the CDR3 reads CASSQGTGWGVEAFF. In DNA form, the CDR3 reads TGCGCCAGCAGCCAAGGGACGGGTTGGGGGGTTGAAGCTTTCTTT.